The sequence of this TCR beta chain was determined in a study of T-cell reconstitution after alpha-beta-depleted transplantation in children. The CDR3 has 14 residues. Unmatched junction bases numbered 9, after V lost 5 bases and J lost 7 bases. Many counts were recorded for this clonotype. Its antigen is as yet unknown. Study observations and caveats: Where some patients showed high TCRbeta diversity at day 60, it came from recipient T cells and thymic progenitors that had survived. Expanded clones from the graft, numbering several hundred, reportedly supplied alpha-beta T cells about two months after transplant. The main origin of T-cell counts and diversity one year after transplant was newly produced T cells.

Unique molecular identifiers featured in how the TCRbeta library was prepared. TCRdb recomputed calls from the PCR reads with MiXCR, one row per CDR3 protein. The data show around 300,000 distinct CDR3 sequences, about 7.3% seen once. The source of this sequence is a female patient aged 2-15 years who had a stem cell transplant for Fanconi anemia, so the T cells may come from the graft donor. The specimen was peripheral blood, collected 360 days after TCRalphabeta/CD19-depleted stem cell transplant. The chain joins TRBV12-3 or TRBV12-4 to TRBJ1-2, with 8 nucleotides matching TRBD1. CDR3 coding DNA: TGTGCCAGCAGTCTTATGGGACAGGTGGCTGGCTACACCTTC. Residues: CASSLMGQVAGYTF.